This T cell receptor (beta chain) was recorded in a study of shared clonotypes between healthy human individuals. Clones were sequenced by immunoSEQ multiplex PCR, and TCRdb holds only the in-frame ones, with some missing. The sample lists 1.4 million to 1.5 million clones; 96% were seen once. The CDR3 length is 14 residues. Germline-derived CDR1 and CDR2 are SGHNT and YENEEA. V was pared by 5 bases and J by 6 bases, with 6 bases of the junction left unmatched. The TCR originated in a man between 25 and 39 years old in good health. Sequencing input: naive CD4+ T cells sorted from blood. Subset here: CD45RA+ positively selected. This sequence joins TRBV11-3 and TRBJ2-3, with 9 bases aligning to TRBD2. This CDR3 reads CASSGREGFDTQYF. The CDR3 nucleotides are TGTGCCAGCAGCGGGCGGGAGGGCTTCGATACGCAGTATTTT.